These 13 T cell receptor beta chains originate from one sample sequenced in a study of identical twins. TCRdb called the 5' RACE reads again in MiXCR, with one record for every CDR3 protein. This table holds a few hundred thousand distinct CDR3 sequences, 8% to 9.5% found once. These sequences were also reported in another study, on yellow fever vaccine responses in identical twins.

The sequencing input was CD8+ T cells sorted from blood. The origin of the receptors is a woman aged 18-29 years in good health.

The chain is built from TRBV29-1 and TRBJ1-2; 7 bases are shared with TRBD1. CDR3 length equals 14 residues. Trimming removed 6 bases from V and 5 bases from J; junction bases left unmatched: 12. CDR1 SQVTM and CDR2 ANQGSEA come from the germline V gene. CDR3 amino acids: CSVGTARRGYGYTF. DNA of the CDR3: TGCAGCGTGGGGACAGCCCGGCGGGGATATGGCTACACCTTC.

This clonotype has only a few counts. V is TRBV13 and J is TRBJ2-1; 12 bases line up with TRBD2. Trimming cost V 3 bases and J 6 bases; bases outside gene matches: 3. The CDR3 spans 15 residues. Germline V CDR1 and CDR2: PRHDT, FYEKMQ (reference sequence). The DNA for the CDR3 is TGTGCCAGCAGCTTTTCTAGCGGGAGGGCCAATGAGCAGTTCTTC. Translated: CASSFSSGRANEQFF.

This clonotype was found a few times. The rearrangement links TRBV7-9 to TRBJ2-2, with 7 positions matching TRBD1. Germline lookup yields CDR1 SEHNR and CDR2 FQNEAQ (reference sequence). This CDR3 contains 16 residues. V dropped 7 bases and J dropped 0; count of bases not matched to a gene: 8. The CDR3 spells CASMARQGTNTGELFF. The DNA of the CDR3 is TGTGCCAGCATGGCCCGACAGGGCACGAACACCGGGGAGCTGTTTTTT. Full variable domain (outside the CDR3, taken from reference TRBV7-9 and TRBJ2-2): DTGVSQNPRHKITKRGQNVTFRCDPISEHNRLYWYRQTLGQGPEFLTYFQNEAQLEKSRLLSDRFSAERPKGSFSTLEIQRTEQGDSAMYLCASMARQGTNTGELFFGEGSRLTVL.

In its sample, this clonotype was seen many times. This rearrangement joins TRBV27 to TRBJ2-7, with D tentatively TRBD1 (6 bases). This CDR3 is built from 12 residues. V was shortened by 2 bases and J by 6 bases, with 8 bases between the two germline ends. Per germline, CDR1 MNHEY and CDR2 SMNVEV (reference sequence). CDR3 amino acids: CASSLRGGEQYF. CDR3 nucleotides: TGTGCCAGCAGTTTAAGAGGGGGCGAGCAGTACTTC.

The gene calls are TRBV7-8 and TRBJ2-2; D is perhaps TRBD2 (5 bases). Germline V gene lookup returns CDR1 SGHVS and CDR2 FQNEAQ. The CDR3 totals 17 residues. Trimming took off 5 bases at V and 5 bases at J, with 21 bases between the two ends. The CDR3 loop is CASSPPSLRGLTGELFF. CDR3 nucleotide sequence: TGTGCCAGCAGCCCGCCAAGTCTTCGCGGGTTAACCGGGGAGCTGTTTTTT.

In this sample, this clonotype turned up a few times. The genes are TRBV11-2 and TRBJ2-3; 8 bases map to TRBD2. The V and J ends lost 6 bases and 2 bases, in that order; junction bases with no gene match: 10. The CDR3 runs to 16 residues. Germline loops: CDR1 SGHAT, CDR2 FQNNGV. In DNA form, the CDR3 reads TGTGCCAGCAGATCCGGTCTAGCGGGCCACACAGATACGCAGTATTTT. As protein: CASRSGLAGHTDTQYF.

DNA for the CDR3: TGTGCCAGCAGCCATGGGGTTACGCGGCCCTACAATGAGCAGTTCTTC. The encoded protein is CASSHGVTRPYNEQFF. The rearrangement links TRBV27 to TRBJ2-1; D is ambiguous. The germline CDR1 and CDR2 sequences are MNHEY and SMNVEV (reference sequence). The V and J ends lost 6 bases and 2 bases respectively, with 17 bases between them. The CDR3 is made up of 16 amino acids.

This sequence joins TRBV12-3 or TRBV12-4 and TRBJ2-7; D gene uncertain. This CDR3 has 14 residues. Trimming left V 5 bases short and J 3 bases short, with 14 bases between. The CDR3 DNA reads TGTGCCAGCAGTCTGAGACTCGGCGACTACGAGCAGTACTTC. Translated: CASSLRLGDYEQYF.

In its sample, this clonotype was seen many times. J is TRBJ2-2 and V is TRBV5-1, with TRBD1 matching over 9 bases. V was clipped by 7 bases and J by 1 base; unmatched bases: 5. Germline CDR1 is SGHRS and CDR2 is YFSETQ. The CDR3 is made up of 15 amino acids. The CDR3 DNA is TGCGCCAGCCTACCGGGACAGGGGAACACCGGGGAGCTGTTTTTT. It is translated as CASLPGQGNTGELFF.

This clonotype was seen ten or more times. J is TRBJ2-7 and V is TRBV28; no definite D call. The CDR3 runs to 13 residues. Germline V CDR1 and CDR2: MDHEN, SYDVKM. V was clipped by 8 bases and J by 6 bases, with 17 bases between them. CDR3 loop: CASSGWDSGEQYF. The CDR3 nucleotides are TGTGCCAGCTCGGGCTGGGATTCCGGCGAGCAGTACTTC.

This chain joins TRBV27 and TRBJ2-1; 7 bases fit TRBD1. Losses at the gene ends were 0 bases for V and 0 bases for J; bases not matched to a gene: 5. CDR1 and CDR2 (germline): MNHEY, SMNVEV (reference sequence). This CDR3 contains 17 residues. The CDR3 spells CASSLSRGQSSYNEQFF. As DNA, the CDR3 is TGTGCCAGCAGTTTATCGAGGGGGCAGAGCTCCTACAATGAGCAGTTCTTC.

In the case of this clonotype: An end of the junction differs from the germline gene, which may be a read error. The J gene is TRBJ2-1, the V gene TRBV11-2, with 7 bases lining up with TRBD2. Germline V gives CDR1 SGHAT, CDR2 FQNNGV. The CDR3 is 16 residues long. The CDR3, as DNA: TGTTCCAGCAGCTCGGGTCCTAGCGGCCAGTACAATGAGCAGTTCTTC. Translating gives CSSSSGPSGQYNEQFF.

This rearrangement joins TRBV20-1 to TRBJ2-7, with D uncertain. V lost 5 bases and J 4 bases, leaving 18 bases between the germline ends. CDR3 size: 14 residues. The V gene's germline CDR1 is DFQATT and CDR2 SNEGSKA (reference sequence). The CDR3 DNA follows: TGCAGTGCTCGATCTCCGACATTCCAATACGAGCAGTACTTC. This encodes CSARSPTFQYEQYF.